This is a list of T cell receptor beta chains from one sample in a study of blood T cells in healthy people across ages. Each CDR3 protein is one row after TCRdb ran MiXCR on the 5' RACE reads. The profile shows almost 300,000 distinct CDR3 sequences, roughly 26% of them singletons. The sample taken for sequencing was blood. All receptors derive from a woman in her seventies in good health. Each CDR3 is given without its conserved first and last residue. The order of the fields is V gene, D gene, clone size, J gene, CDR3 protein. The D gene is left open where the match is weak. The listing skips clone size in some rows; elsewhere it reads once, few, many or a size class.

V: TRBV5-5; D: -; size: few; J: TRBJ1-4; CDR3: ASSPTGSVEKLF
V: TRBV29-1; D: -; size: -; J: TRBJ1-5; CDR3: SVADGYQPQH
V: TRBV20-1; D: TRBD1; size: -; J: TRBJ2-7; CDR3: SATGQEIYEQY
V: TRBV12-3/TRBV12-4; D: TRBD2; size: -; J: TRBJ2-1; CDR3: ASSKLAGRQF
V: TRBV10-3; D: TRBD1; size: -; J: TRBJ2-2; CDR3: AISRGLDTGELF
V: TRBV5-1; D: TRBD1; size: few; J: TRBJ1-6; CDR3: ASSLAGQNSPLH
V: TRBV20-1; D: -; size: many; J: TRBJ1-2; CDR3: SAAQPLGRNYGYT
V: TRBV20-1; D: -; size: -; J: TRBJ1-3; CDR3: SARDNSGNTIY
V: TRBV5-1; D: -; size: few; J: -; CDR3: ASSLGLDFEQY
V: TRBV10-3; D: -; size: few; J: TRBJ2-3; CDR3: ATTPNTDTQY
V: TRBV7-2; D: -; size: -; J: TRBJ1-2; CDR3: ASSFGQLEGYT
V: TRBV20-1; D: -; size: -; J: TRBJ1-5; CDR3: SARVPGGNQPQH
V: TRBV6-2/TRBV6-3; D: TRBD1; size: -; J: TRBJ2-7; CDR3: ASSKGQPYEQH
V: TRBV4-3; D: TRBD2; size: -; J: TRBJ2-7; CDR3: ASSQELAGSYEQH
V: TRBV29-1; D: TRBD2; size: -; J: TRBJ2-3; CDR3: SVDALPSGNTDTQY
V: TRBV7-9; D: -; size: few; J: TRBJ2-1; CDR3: ASSLLGPRYNEQF
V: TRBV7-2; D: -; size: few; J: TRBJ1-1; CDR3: ASSHGQNTEAF
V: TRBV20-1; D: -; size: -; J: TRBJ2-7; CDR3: SAYRTVSYEQY
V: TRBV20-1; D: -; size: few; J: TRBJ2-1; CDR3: SASSSSSPMGQF
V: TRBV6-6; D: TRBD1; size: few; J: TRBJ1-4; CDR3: ASSSGQANNEKLF
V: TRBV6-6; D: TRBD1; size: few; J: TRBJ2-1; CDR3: ASSYLGQGKYNEQF
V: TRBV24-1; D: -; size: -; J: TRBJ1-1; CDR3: ATSDFFGTEAF
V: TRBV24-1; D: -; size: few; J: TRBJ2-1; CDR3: ATSDFSMVEQF
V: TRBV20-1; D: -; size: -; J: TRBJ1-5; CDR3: SAGGTSAGGNQPQH
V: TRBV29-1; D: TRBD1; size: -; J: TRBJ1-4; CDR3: SVLGQGRRDEKLF